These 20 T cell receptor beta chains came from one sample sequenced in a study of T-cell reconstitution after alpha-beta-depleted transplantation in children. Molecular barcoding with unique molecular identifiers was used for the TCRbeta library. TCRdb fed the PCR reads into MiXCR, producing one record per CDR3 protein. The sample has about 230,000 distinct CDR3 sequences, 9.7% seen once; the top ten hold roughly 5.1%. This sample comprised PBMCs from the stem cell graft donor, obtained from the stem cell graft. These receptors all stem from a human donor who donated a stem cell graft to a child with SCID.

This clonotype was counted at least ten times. Here the CDR3 reads CASSQFPAVTTEAFF. The DNA of the CDR3 is TGTGCCAGCAGCCAATTCCCGGCGGTGACCACTGAAGCTTTCTTT. This chain connects TRBV3-1 to TRBJ1-1; D unresolved. V was clipped by 2 bases and J by 4 bases, with 14 bases between them. The CDR3 loop spans 15 amino acids. Germline V gene sequence: CDR1 LGHDT, CDR2 YNNKEL (reference sequence).

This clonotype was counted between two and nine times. CDR3 in amino acids: CSARTGLVGDEQFF. The CDR3 nucleotides read TGCAGTGCTCGTACGGGACTAGTGGGGGATGAGCAGTTCTTC. The chain joins TRBV20-1 to TRBJ2-1; 8 positions match TRBD2. The CDR3 covers 14 residues. Losses at the gene ends were 5 bases for V and 8 bases for J; bases not matched to a gene: 11. Per germline, CDR1 DFQATT and CDR2 SNEGSKA (reference sequence).

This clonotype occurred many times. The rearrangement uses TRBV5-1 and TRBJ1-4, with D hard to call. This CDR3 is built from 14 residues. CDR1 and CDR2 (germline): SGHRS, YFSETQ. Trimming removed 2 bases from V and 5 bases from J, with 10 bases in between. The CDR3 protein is CASSFMNTNEKLFF. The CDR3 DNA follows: TGCGCCAGCAGCTTCATGAATACGAATGAAAAACTGTTTTTT.

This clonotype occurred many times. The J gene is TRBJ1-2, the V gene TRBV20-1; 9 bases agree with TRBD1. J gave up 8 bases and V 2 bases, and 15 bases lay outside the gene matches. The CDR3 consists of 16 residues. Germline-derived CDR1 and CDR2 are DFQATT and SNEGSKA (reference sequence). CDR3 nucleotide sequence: TGCAGTGCTAGATTCTTAGGCTCGACAGGGGGATGGGGCTACACCTTC. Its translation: CSARFLGSTGGWGYTF.

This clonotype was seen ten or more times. The CDR3 loop is CASSSPREPRTQYF. CDR3 in DNA: TGTGCCAGCAGCTCGCCCCGGGAGCCGCGTACGCAGTATTTT. V and J are TRBV5-4 and TRBJ2-3; a weak D match, TRBD2 (6 bases). The CDR3 sequence is 14 residues long. Trimming left V 3 bases short and J 8 bases short, with 16 bases between. Germline assignment: CDR1 SGHNT and CDR2 YYREEE (reference sequence).

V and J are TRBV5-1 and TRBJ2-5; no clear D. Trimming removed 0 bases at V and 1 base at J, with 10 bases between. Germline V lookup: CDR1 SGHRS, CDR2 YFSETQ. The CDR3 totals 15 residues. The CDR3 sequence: CASSLGFNVQETQYF. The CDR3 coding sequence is TGCGCCAGCAGCTTGGGTTTTAATGTCCAAGAGACCCAGTACTTC.

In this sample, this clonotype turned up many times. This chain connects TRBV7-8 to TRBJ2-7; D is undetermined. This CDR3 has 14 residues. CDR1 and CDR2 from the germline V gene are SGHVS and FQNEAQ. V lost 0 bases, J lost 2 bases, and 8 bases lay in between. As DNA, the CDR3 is TGTGCCAGCAGCTTAGCTACCAGACCCTACGAGCAGTACTTC. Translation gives CASSLATRPYEQYF.

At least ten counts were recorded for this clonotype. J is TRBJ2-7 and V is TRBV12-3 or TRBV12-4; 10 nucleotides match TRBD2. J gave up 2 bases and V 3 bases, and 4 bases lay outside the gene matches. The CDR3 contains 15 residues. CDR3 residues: CASSFVAGGTYEQYF. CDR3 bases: TGTGCCAGCAGTTTCGTAGCGGGGGGTACCTACGAGCAGTACTTC.

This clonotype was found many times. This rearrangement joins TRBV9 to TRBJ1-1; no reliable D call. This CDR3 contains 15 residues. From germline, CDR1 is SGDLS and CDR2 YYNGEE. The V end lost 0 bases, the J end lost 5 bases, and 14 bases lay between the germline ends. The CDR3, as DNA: TGTGCCAGCAGCGTAGGCGACGGCGGGAGGACTGAAGCTTTCTTT. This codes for CASSVGDGGRTEAFF.

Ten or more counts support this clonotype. Here the CDR3 DNA reads TGTGCCAGCAGCCCTATGCTAGTCCTACGCACAGATACGCAGTATTTT. Translated: CASSPMLVLRTDTQYF. The chain links TRBV5-6 to TRBJ2-3; D remains ambiguous. CDR1 and CDR2 from the germline V gene are SGHDT and YYEEEE. The V and J ends lost 4 bases and 1 base respectively, with 16 bases between them. The CDR3 has 16 amino acids.

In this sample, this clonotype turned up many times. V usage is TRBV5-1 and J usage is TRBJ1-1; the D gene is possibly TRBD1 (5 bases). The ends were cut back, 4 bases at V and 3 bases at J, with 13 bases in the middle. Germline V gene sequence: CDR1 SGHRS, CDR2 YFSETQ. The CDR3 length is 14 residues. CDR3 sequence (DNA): TGCGCCAGCAGCCCGGGACGGCTGGACACTGAAGCTTTCTTT. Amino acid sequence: CASSPGRLDTEAFF.

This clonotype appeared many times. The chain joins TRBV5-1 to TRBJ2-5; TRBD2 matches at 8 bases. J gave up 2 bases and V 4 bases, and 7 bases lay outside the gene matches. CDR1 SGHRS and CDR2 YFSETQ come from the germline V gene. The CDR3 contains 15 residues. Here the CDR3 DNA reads TGCGCCAGCAGCGACGCCGGACTAGCTCAAGAGACCCAGTACTTC. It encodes CASSDAGLAQETQYF.

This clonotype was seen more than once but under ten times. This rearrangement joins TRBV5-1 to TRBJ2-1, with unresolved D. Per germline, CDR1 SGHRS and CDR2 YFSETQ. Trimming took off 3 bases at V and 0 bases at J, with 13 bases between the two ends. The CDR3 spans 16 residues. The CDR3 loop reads CASSSSPGLSYNEQFF. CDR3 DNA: TGCGCCAGCAGCTCGTCTCCCGGGCTCTCCTACAATGAGCAGTTCTTC. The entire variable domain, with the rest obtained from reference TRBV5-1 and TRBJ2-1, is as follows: KAGVTQTPRYLIKTRGQQVTLSCSPISGHRSVSWYQQTPGQGLQFLFEYFSETQRNKGNFPGRFSGRQFSNSRSEMNVSTLELGDSALYLCASSSSPGLSYNEQFFGPGTRLTVL.

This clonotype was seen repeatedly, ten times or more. This chain's CDR3 is CASSLAGANGYGYTF. The CDR3, as DNA: TGCGCCAGCAGCTTGGCAGGGGCTAACGGCTATGGCTACACCTTC. The chain has TRBV5-1 and TRBJ1-2; perhaps TRBD1 as D (6 bases). The V gene's germline CDR1 is SGHRS and CDR2 YFSETQ. The CDR3 has 15 residues. V lost 0 bases to trimming and J lost 4 bases, with 13 bases between them.

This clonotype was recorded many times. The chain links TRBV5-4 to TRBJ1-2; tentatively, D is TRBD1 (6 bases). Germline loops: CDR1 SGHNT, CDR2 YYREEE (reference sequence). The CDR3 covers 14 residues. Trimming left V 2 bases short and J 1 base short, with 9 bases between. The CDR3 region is CASSFLGGNYGYTF. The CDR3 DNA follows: TGTGCCAGCAGCTTCCTAGGGGGTAACTATGGCTACACCTTC.

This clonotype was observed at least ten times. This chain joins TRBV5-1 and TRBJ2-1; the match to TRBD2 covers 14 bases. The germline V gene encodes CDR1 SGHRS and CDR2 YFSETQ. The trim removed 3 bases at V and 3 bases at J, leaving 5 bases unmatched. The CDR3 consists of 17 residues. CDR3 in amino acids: CASSSTSGGAYYNEQFF. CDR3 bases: TGCGCCAGCAGCTCGACTAGCGGGGGGGCTTACTACAATGAGCAGTTCTTC.

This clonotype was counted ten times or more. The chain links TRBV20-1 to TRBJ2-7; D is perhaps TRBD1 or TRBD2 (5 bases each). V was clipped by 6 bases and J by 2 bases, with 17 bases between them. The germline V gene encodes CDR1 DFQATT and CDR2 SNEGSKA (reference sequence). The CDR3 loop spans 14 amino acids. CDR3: CSARPGTQAYEQYF. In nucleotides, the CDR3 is TGCAGTGCCCGTCCAGGGACCCAAGCCTACGAGCAGTACTTC.

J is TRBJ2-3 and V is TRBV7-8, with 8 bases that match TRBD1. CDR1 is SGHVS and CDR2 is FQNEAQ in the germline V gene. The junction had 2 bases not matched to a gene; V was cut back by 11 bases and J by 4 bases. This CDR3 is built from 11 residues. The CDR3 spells CASTGADTQYF. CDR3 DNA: TGTGCCTCGACAGGGGCAGATACGCAGTATTTT.

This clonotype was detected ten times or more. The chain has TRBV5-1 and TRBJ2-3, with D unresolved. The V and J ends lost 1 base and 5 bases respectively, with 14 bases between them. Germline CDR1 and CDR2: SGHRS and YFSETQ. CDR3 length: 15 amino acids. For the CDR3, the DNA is TGCGCCAGCAGCTTGTACAGACCGGTGGAAGATACGCAGTATTTT. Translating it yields CASSLYRPVEDTQYF.

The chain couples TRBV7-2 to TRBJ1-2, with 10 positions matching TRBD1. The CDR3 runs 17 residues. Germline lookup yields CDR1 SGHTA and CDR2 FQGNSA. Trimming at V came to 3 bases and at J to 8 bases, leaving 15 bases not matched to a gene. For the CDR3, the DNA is TGTGCCAGCAGCTTGCTGACAGGGGGCGACTCGTCGGGGGGCTACACCTTC. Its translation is CASSLLTGGDSSGGYTF.